One and the same sample provided the 32 T cell receptor beta chains below, sequenced in a study of metastatic and nonmetastatic thyroid tumors. No treatment of any kind had been given to any patient before thyroid surgery. Using MiXCR, TCRdb re-called clones from the PCR reads. In the table there are 25,000 to 30,000 clones, around 17% of which are singletons. The specimen was blood. The source of these receptors is a male donor with papillary thyroid cancer or a benign thyroid nodule (not recorded which). Some clones in this sample may be carry-over from other donors' samples.

The chain carries TRBV5-1 and TRBJ1-6; maybe TRBD1 (6 bases). Trimming took 4 bases from V and 10 from J, leaving 18 bases between them. This CDR3 contains 15 residues. The germline CDR1 and CDR2 sequences are SGHRS and YFSETQ. CDR3 residues: CASSPDRLSNSPLHF. CDR3 DNA: TGCGCCAGCAGCCCGGACAGACTGTCGAACTCACCCCTCCACTTT.

This clone came up many times. V is TRBV4-1 and J is TRBJ2-1; D ambiguous. CDR1 MGHRA and CDR2 YSYEKL come from the germline V gene. CDR3 length: 16 residues. V was trimmed by 4 bases and J by 4 bases, leaving 17 bases between them. The DNA for the CDR3 is TGCGCCAGCAGCCCGACCGGGTATACTGGTTACAATGAGCAGTTCTTC. Its protein product is CASSPTGYTGYNEQFF.

At least ten counts were recorded for this clone. The chain couples TRBV7-8 to TRBJ2-3, with 7 bases matching TRBD2. The CDR3 covers 15 residues. With 1 base clipped from V and 1 base from J, the junction kept 2 bases outside the gene matches. Germline-derived CDR1 and CDR2 are SGHVS and FQNEAQ. The CDR3, as DNA: TGTGCCAGCAGCTTAGGAGGGAGGGGCACAGATACGCAGTATTTT. Protein sequence: CASSLGGRGTDTQYF.

In the case of this clone: An end of the junction differs from the germline gene, which may be a read error. The chain employs TRBV3-1 and TRBJ2-3; a weak D match, TRBD1 (6 bases). This CDR3 spans 14 amino acids. Germline values: CDR1 LGHDT, CDR2 YNNKEL (reference sequence). The CDR3 loop reads CAGSSSQGQHFSYF. CDR3 in DNA: TGTGCCGGCAGCTCCTCCCAGGGGCAGCATTTTAGTTATTTT.

This clone rates as medium-sized. The junction and the germline gene differ at one end; a read error may be behind it. This chain joins TRBV12-3 or TRBV12-4 and TRBJ2-1, with TRBD1 matching 8 bases. This CDR3 has 11 amino acids. Here the CDR3 DNA reads TGTGCCAGCAGCCTGACAGGGGACGTGATCTTC. Translated, it gives CASSLTGDVIF.

This clone has a count of ten or more. The rearrangement links TRBV5-1 to TRBJ1-4; 9 nucleotides agree with TRBD1. The germline CDR1 and CDR2 sequences are SGHRS and YFSETQ. Unmatched junction bases numbered 7, after V lost 4 bases and J lost 3 bases. There are 16 residues in the CDR3. CDR3 amino acids: CASSSGTGMANEKLFF. As DNA, the CDR3 is TGCGCCAGCAGCAGCGGGACAGGGATGGCTAATGAAAAACTGTTTTTT.

This clone has a handful of counts. At one of its ends the junction is not consistent with the germline gene, which may arise from a read error. The chain uses TRBV27 and TRBJ1-5; D remains unclear. Germline assignment: CDR1 MNHEY and CDR2 SMNVEV (reference sequence). The CDR3 extends over 14 amino acids. This CDR3 reads CASSPGLGMQPKHF. The CDR3 DNA is TGTGCCAGCAGTCCAGGTCTGGGGATGCAGCCCAAGCATTTT.

This clone was detected only a few times. The CDR3 loop is CASKGSGGPYEQYF. In DNA, the CDR3 is TGTGCCAGCAAGGGTTCGGGAGGGCCCTACGAGCAGTACTTC. The genes are TRBV6-1 and TRBJ2-7; 8 bases align to TRBD2. The germline V gene has CDR1 MNHNS and CDR2 SASEGT. V was clipped by 7 bases and J by 2 bases; unmatched bases: 7. The CDR3 extends over 14 amino acids.

This clone was picked up many times. V and J are TRBV5-6 and TRBJ1-5; D is ambiguous. The V gene lost 2 bases and the J gene lost 9 bases, with 9 bases spanning the gap. The germline V gene has CDR1 SGHDT and CDR2 YYEEEE. There are 12 residues in the CDR3. CDR3 nucleotides: TGTGCCAGCAGCTTAGCGAGAGGGCCCCAGCATTTT. It codes for CASSLARGPQHF.

This clone has at least ten counts. The rearrangement joins TRBV6-1 to TRBJ2-3; D is ambiguous. Germline V lookup: CDR1 MNHNS, CDR2 SASEGT. V lost 6 bases and J lost 4, with 20 bases in between. The CDR3 runs 16 residues. CDR3 region: CASSGREAREADTQYF. For the CDR3, the DNA is TGTGCCAGCAGCGGAAGGGAAGCGAGAGAGGCAGATACGCAGTATTTT.

This clone has a count of ten or more. This chain uses TRBV30 with TRBJ2-6; 7 bases map to TRBD2. Germline V gene sequence: CDR1 GTSNPN, CDR2 SVGIG (reference sequence). V trimming: 4 bases; J trimming: 0 bases; junction bases outside the gene matches: 3. The CDR3 extends over 15 amino acids. The CDR3 protein is CAWNPGGSGANVLTF. CDR3 nucleotide sequence: TGTGCCTGGAATCCGGGGGGCTCTGGGGCCAACGTCCTGACTTTC.

This clone was observed many times. This chain connects TRBV15 to TRBJ1-6; D not certain. This CDR3 has 17 amino acids. Germline V CDR1 and CDR2: LNHNV, YYDKDF (reference sequence). V lost 0 bases and J 4 bases, leaving 13 bases between the germline ends. The CDR3 coding sequence is TGTGCCACCAGCAGAGACCGCCCGGGATTGTATAATTCACCCCTCCACTTT. It yields the protein CATSRDRPGLYNSPLHF.

This clone was picked up many times. The chain couples TRBV18 to TRBJ2-3, with D hard to call. V gave up 3 bases and J gave up 0 bases, with 13 bases separating them. CDR1 and CDR2 (germline): KGHSH, LQKENI. The CDR3 is 16 residues long. Here the CDR3 reads CASSPRPDASTDTQYF. CDR3 nucleotide sequence: TGTGCCAGCTCACCCCGACCGGACGCAAGCACAGATACGCAGTATTTT. The complete variable domain, with remaining parts taken from reference TRBV18 and TRBJ2-3, reads NAGVMQNPRHLVRRRGQEARLRCSPMKGHSHVYWYRQLPEEGLKFMVYLQKENIIDESGMPKERFSAEFPKEGPSILRIQQVVRGDSAAYFCASSPRPDASTDTQYFGPGTRLTVL.

This chain's CDR3 is CASSVVTGLANTGELFF. For the CDR3, the DNA is TGTGCCAGCAGCGTAGTGACAGGCCTCGCGAACACCGGGGAGCTGTTTTTT. The rearrangement joins TRBV11-2 to TRBJ2-2; a weak D match, TRBD1 (6 bases). This CDR3 has 17 amino acids. In germline, CDR1 is SGHAT, CDR2 FQNNGV. The V end was cut by 5 bases, the J end by 0 bases, with 16 bases between.

In its sample, this clone was seen a few times. The rearrangement links TRBV7-2 to TRBJ2-3; D may be TRBD2 (5 bases). Germline CDR1 reads SGHTA; CDR2 reads FQGNSA. The CDR3 covers 15 residues. The germline V and J ends were trimmed by 0 bases and 3 bases, with 10 bases remaining between them. CDR3 protein: CASSLAGVRTDTQYF. CDR3 DNA: TGTGCCAGCAGCTTAGCGGGAGTTCGTACAGATACGCAGTATTTT.

This clone was counted many times. This sample includes further DNA sequences coding for the same CDR3. The chain carries TRBV30 and TRBJ2-1; D is uncertain. CDR3 length: 12 residues. V lost 6 bases and J 4 bases, leaving 10 bases between the germline ends. The V gene's germline CDR1 is GTSNPN and CDR2 SVGIG (reference sequence). The CDR3 loop reads CACRRTYNEQFF. CDR3 coding DNA: TGTGCCTGTCGACGAACTTACAATGAGCAGTTCTTC.

This clone was picked up many times. The chain is built from TRBV6-5 and TRBJ2-3, with D perhaps TRBD2 (5 bases). Germline assignment: CDR1 MNHEY and CDR2 SVGAGI. The CDR3 sequence is 18 residues long. Trimming cost V 6 bases and J 1 base, with 23 bases left between them. The CDR3 nucleotides read TGTGCCAGCAGGAGCCATTCCGGGCGGGTCGGGGGCACAGATACGCAGTATTTT. Translating gives CASRSHSGRVGGTDTQYF.

This clone was recorded at least ten times. V is TRBV4-2 and J is TRBJ2-2, with 9 bases fitting TRBD2. Germline CDR1 LGHNA, CDR2 YNFKEQ. V lost 6 bases and J lost 5; bases outside the gene matches: 19. The CDR3 has 19 amino acids. In DNA form, the CDR3 reads TGTGCCAGCAGTCCCCGGGTAGCGGGAGTCCCCCCCGGGACCGGGGAGCTGTTTTTT. Its translation: CASSPRVAGVPPGTGELFF.

The sample holds many counts of this clone. This CDR3 is CAISEVSGLGSYEQYF. The CDR3 DNA follows: TGTGCCATCAGTGAAGTGTCTGGGCTCGGCTCCTACGAGCAGTACTTC. J is TRBJ2-7 and V is TRBV10-3; no definite D call. Trimming removed 3 bases at V and 0 bases at J, with 15 bases between. Germline V gene data show CDR1 as ENHRY and CDR2 as SYGVKD. The CDR3 spans 16 residues.

This rearrangement joins TRBV20-1 to TRBJ1-2, with unresolved D. Trimming took off 7 bases at V and 3 bases at J, with 15 bases between the two ends. Germline lookup yields CDR1 DFQATT and CDR2 SNEGSKA (reference sequence). The CDR3 has 13 residues. The CDR3: CSVVLGSDYGYTF. DNA for the CDR3: TGCAGTGTTGTCTTAGGCTCTGACTATGGCTACACCTTC.

In this sample, this clone turned up many times. The V gene is TRBV5-5, the J gene TRBJ1-3; D unclear. The germline V gene encodes CDR1 SGHKS and CDR2 YYEKEE (reference sequence). Trimming removed 0 bases at V and 1 base at J, with 8 bases between. The CDR3 consists of 15 residues. The CDR3 bases are TGTGCCAGCAGCTTGGCCTCCTCTTCTGGAAACACCATATATTTT. The encoded protein is CASSLASSSGNTIYF.

This clone was found once. V gene TRBV11-2 combines with J gene TRBJ2-3; D is tentatively TRBD1 or TRBD2 (5 bases each). Trimming left V 5 bases short and J 2 bases short, with 14 bases between. The length of the CDR3 is 15 residues. Germline CDR1 is SGHAT and CDR2 is FQNNGV. In DNA form, the CDR3 reads TGTGCCAGCAGCCCGAGGGACCAACTCACAGATACGCAGTATTTT. Protein: CASSPRDQLTDTQYF.

The gene calls are TRBV14 and TRBJ2-1; no clear D. Germline V gives CDR1 SGHDN, CDR2 FVKESK. The CDR3 runs 15 residues. V was trimmed by 6 bases and J by 3 bases, leaving 15 bases between them. The chain's CDR3 is CASRARWWFYNEQFF. The CDR3 DNA reads as TGTGCCAGCAGGGCAAGATGGTGGTTCTACAATGAGCAGTTCTTC.

This clone was detected ten times or more. The J gene is TRBJ1-1, the V gene TRBV5-4; 11 nucleotides match TRBD1. In germline, CDR1 is SGHNT, CDR2 YYREEE (reference sequence). The junction had 3 bases not matched to a gene; V was cut back by 4 bases and J by 4 bases. This CDR3 spans 14 amino acids. This CDR3 reads CASSPGTGGTEAFF. CDR3 sequence (DNA): TGTGCCAGCAGCCCGGGGACAGGGGGCACTGAAGCTTTCTTT.

This clone was seen a handful of times. CDR3 loop: CASSYSIQQPQHF. CDR3 DNA: TGTGCCAGCAGTTACTCGATTCAGCAGCCCCAGCATTTT. The chain joins TRBV6-2 or TRBV6-3 to TRBJ1-5; D is unclear. Germline V gene data show CDR1 as MNHEY and CDR2 as SVGEGT. The CDR3 contains 13 residues. V was shortened by 0 bases and J by 7 bases, with 7 bases between the two germline ends.

The chain combines TRBV20-1 with TRBJ2-7; 7 positions match TRBD2. Trimming cost V 2 bases and J 4 bases; bases outside gene matches: 2. CDR3 length equals 12 residues. Germline-derived CDR1 and CDR2 are DFQATT and SNEGSKA (reference sequence). The DNA for the CDR3 is TGCAGTGCTAGACTAGCGGAGTACGAGCAGTACTTC. Translated: CSARLAEYEQYF.

This clone has only a few counts. This sequence joins TRBV20-1 and TRBJ1-1, with D possibly TRBD1 on 6 matching bases. Germline V CDR1 and CDR2: DFQATT, SNEGSKA (reference sequence). The CDR3 contains 15 residues. V was clipped by 0 bases and J by 4 bases, with 15 bases between them. CDR3: CSARDPLGGLTEAFF. For the CDR3, the DNA is TGCAGTGCTAGAGATCCCTTAGGGGGTCTCACTGAAGCTTTCTTT.

This clone has at least ten counts. The chain is built from TRBV2 and TRBJ2-7; 8 bases agree with TRBD1. Germline assignment: CDR1 SNHLY and CDR2 FYNNEI. This CDR3 is built from 17 residues. J was trimmed by 5 bases and V by 5 bases; bases with no gene match: 17. The CDR3 loop is CASSYFRVGQGVNEQYF. CDR3 bases: TGTGCCAGCAGTTACTTCCGGGTTGGACAGGGTGTCAACGAGCAGTACTTC.

This clone was counted many times. CDR3 sequence reads: CASSQEGTGTEAFF. The CDR3 region has the DNA TGTGCCAGCAGCCAAGAAGGGACAGGCACTGAAGCTTTCTTT. V gene TRBV4-2 combines with J gene TRBJ1-1, with TRBD1 matching over 8 bases. Germline V gene lookup returns CDR1 LGHNA and CDR2 YNFKEQ. V was pared by 0 bases and J by 4 bases, with 1 base of the junction left unmatched. The CDR3 covers 14 residues.

The table lists this clone with a few counts. The chain uses TRBV15 and TRBJ1-1; tentative D call: TRBD1 (5 bases). Per the germline V gene, CDR1 is LNHNV and CDR2 is YYDKDF (reference sequence). The CDR3 length is 15 residues. Deletions cut 0 bases from V and 4 bases from J, with 12 bases between. The CDR3 spells CATSRDEAGGTEAFF. The CDR3, as DNA: TGTGCCACCAGCAGAGATGAAGCGGGGGGCACTGAAGCTTTCTTT. Full variable domain (missing parts from reference TRBV15 and TRBJ1-1): DAMVIQNPRYQVTQFGKPVTLSCSQTLNHNVMYWYQQKSSQAPKLLFHYYDKDFNNEADTPDNFQSRRPNTSFCFLDIRSPGLGDTAMYLCATSRDEAGGTEAFFGQGTRLTVV.

Relative to its sample, this clone is medium-sized. In DNA form, the CDR3 reads TGTGCCAGCAGTGGAACATACGGGCAAGAGACCCAGTACTTC. Translating gives CASSGTYGQETQYF. This chain joins TRBV25-1 and TRBJ2-5; D is unresolved. CDR1 is MGHDK and CDR2 is SYGVNS in the germline V gene. V gave up 4 bases and J gave up 2 bases, with 11 bases separating them. The CDR3 is made up of 14 amino acids.

With respect to this clone: A read error may account for a junction end that differs from germline. The rearrangement links TRBV9 to TRBJ2-7; the D gene is possibly TRBD2 (6 bases). The CDR3 runs 14 residues. The V gene's germline CDR1 is SGDLS and CDR2 YYNGEE. The chain's CDR3 is CAISPPEGGFDQYF. For the CDR3, the DNA is TGTGCCATCAGCCCCCCGGAGGGTGGGTTCGATCAGTACTTC.